This T cell receptor beta chain was documented in a study of OX40 agonist ivuxolimab in advanced cancers. The assay was immunoSEQ multiplex PCR, and TCRdb's table has in-frame clones only and misses some. This sample carries approximately 60,000 clones, over 70% of them seen once, and the ten largest clones take roughly 2%. Looked up from germline, CDR1 is MDHEN and CDR2 is SYDVKM. V lost 4 bases, J lost 10 bases, and 15 bases lay in between. The CDR3 consists of 13 residues. The TCR sequence derives from an adult with an advanced solid tumor such as melanoma, head and neck, liver or kidney cancer. Here the sequenced sample was CD4+ or CD8+ T cells sorted from blood, taken in a trial of the OX40 agonist ivuxolimab. The chain carries TRBV28 and TRBJ2-3, with D unresolved. The DNA of the CDR3 is TGTGCCAGCAGTTCCCCGAGATCCAGATCGCAGTATTTT. Its protein is CASSSPRSRSQYF. Variable domain in full (rest from reference TRBV28 and TRBJ2-3): DVKVTQSSRYLVKRTGEKVFLECVQDMDHENMFWYRQDPGLGLRLIYFSYDVKMKEKGDIPEGYSVSREKKERFSLILESASTNQTSMYLCASSSPRSRSQYFGPGTRLTVL.